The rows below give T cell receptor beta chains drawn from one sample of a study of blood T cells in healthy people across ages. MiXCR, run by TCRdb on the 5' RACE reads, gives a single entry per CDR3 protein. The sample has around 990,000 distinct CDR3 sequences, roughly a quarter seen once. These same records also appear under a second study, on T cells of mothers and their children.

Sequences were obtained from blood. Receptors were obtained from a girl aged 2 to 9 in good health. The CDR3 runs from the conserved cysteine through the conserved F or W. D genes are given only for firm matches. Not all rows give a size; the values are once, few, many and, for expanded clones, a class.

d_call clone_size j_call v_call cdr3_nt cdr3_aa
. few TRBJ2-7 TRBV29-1 TGCAGCGTTGCGAGGGGGGACGGCTACGAGCAGTACTTC CSVARGDGYEQYF
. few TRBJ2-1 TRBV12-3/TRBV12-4 TGTGCCAGCAGTAAGCTGGGATGGTCGGGGGCCATCCCCAATGAGCAGTTCTTC CASSKLGWSGAIPNEQFF
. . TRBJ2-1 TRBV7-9 TGTGCCACCCCGGACTTGCCCAATGAGCAGTTCTTC CATPDLPNEQFF
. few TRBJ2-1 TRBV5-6 TGTGCCAGCAGCTATTCTACAGCGTACAATGAGCAGTTCTTC CASSYSTAYNEQFF
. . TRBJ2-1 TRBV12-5 TGTGCTAGTGGTTTGATAGGAAATGAGCAGTTCTTC CASGLIGNEQFF
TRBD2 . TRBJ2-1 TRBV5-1 TGCGCCAGCAGCTTGGACAATAGCGGGGGGTCCAACAATGGGCAGTTCTTC CASSLDNSGGSNNGQFF
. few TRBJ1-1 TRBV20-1 TGCAGTGCTAGAGTGTCGGAAGGGAGAGATTTCGGGCAAGCTTTCTTT CSARVSEGRDFGQAFF
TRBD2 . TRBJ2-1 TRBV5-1 TGCGCCAGCGCCGGGACTAGCGGGAACAATGAGCAGTTCTTC CASAGTSGNNEQFF
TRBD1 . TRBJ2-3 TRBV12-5 TGTGCTAGTGGTCCGCGGGACAGGGACCCAGTTACGCAGTATTTT CASGPRDRDPVTQYF
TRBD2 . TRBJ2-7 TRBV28 TGTGCCAGCAGTCTACCGGGACTACAGGACGAGCAGTACTTC CASSLPGLQDEQYF